The next 6 T cell receptor beta chains were all read from a single sample in a study of cytomegalovirus exposure and HLA in healthy donors (dated by TCRdb to 2015 to 2018). Library generation was performed with the immunoSEQ multiplex PCR assay. A mixture of 60 forward primers for TCR Vbeta segments and 13 reverse primers for TCR Jbeta segments was used in the multiplex PCR. TCRdb limited this immuneACCESS table to in-frame rearrangements with V and J called. A share of clones is missing; checked studies link under half to unresolved V genes, and the rest is unexplained. The sample profile shows around 160,000 clones; 70% to 80% of them were found once. Of the sample, 9% to 10% falls within the top ten clones. Sample: PBMCs. Every receptor here comes from a young man in good health and CMV-seropositive.

The chain combines TRBV6-1 with TRBJ1-4; the D is unclear. This CDR3 is 12 amino acids long. Germline CDR1 MNHNS, CDR2 SASEGT. The ends were cut back, 2 bases at V and 6 bases at J, with 4 bases in the middle. The DNA for the CDR3 is TGTGCCAGCAGTGAATTAGATGAAAAACTGTTTTTT. Translated, it gives CASSELDEKLFF.

The chain uses TRBV5-6 and TRBJ2-7, with D possibly TRBD2 on 5 matching bases. This CDR3 comprises 13 residues. Trimming cost V 4 bases and J 0 bases, with 8 bases left between them. CDR1 and CDR2 (germline): SGHDT, YYEEEE. The CDR3 reads CASSTGISYEQYF. For the CDR3, the DNA is TGTGCCAGCAGCACCGGGATCTCCTACGAGCAGTACTTC.

V and J are TRBV9 and TRBJ2-3; 10 nucleotides agree with TRBD1. The CDR3 extends over 15 amino acids. Germline loops: CDR1 SGDLS, CDR2 YYNGEE. The junction had 8 bases not matched to a gene; V was cut back by 4 bases and J by 6 bases. The CDR3 here is CASSPGGQGSDTQYF. In nucleotides, the CDR3 is TGTGCCAGCAGCCCTGGGGGACAGGGGTCGGATACGCAGTATTTT.

V usage is TRBV4-2 and J usage is TRBJ2-7, with D tentatively TRBD1 (6 bases). Germline CDR1 and CDR2: LGHNA and YNFKEQ. Trimming took off 5 bases at V and 5 bases at J, with 25 bases between the two ends. The CDR3 has 17 amino acids. The CDR3 is CASSYQVNPGVKDEQYF. The CDR3, as DNA: TGTGCCAGCAGCTATCAAGTGAACCCAGGGGTCAAAGACGAGCAGTACTTC.

The chain employs TRBV5-4 and TRBJ1-2; TRBD1 matches at 7 bases. This CDR3 region has 14 residues. The trim removed 1 base at V and 3 bases at J, leaving 3 bases unmatched. From germline, CDR1 is SGHNT and CDR2 YYREEE (reference sequence). CDR3: CASSLRGLDYGYTF. CDR3 coding DNA: TGTGCCAGCAGCTTGAGGGGGCTAGACTATGGCTACACCTTC. Together with reference TRBV5-4 and TRBJ1-2, the CDR3 gives the full variable domain: ETGVTQSPTHLIKTRGQQVTLRCSSQSGHNTVSWYQQALGQGPQFIFQYYREEENGRGNFPPRFSGLQFPNYSSELNVNALELDDSALYLCASSLRGLDYGYTFGSGTRLTVV.

For this clone: The same CDR3 can be traced to other DNA sequences in this sample. CDR3 region: CASSLAGYGYTF. The CDR3 nucleotides are TGTGCCAGCAGCTTGGCGGGATATGGCTACACCTTC. The chain has TRBV5-6 and TRBJ1-2; D call uncertain. Germline-derived CDR1 and CDR2 are SGHDT and YYEEEE. V was cut by 0 bases and J by 5 bases, with 5 bases left in between. The CDR3 is made up of 12 amino acids.